This T cell receptor beta chain was recorded in a study of tumor-infiltrating lymphocytes in primary liver carcinoma. Study-wide results and caveats: Tumors and blood were compared for top-250-clone fraction, and tumors had the significantly higher value (p = 0.039). About 7-25% of top clones, no more, were shared by all five regions. Compared with tumor region pairs, tumor-adjacent and tumor-blood pairs overlapped less.

TCR beta cDNA came from about 470 ng total RNA, primed with a constant-region primer. ARM-PCR was slightly modified, and three nested multiplex PCR rounds with it gave rise to the TCR beta libraries. Researchers ran the first two PCR rounds for roughly 11 cycles each with TRBV1-TRBV30 forward primers and a C-beta reverse primer. TCRdb re-called the multiplex PCR reads with MiXCR, one entry per CDR3 protein. Of approximately 54,000 distinct CDR3 sequences listed, about 80% were seen once; the top ten hold around 23%. A remark on this clonotype: The antigen remains unidentified.

The CDR3 spans 13 residues. Germline CDR1 is MNHEY and CDR2 is SVGEGT. J was trimmed by 7 bases and V by 4 bases; bases with no gene match: 5. Co-extracting RNA and DNA was done with roughly 17-34 mg of unsorted bulk tissue as input. Over 80% of the cells were viable tumor cells in every tumor sample. The sample comprised liver tumor tissue from sampling region 2. Subset specified: tumor region T2, inferior pole. This receptor was obtained from a man aged 40-49 years with primary liver carcinoma and hepatitis B virus infection. V is TRBV6-2 or TRBV6-3 and J is TRBJ2-3, with TRBD2 matching over 7 bases. The CDR3 DNA is TGTGCCAGCAGTTCGACACTAGCGAATACGCAGTATTTT. Amino acid sequence: CASSSTLANTQYF.